Listed here are 23 T cell receptor beta chains from one sample, sequenced in a study of T cell responses to AZD1222 COVID-19 vaccine. Sequenced by immunoSEQ multiplex PCR; TCRdb stores in-frame clones only, minus some. The repertoire holds tens of thousands of clones, 65% to 85% seen once, with less than 9.5% in the top ten. The sample consisted of peripheral blood, taken on day 0 of AZD1222 vaccination. These receptors originate from an adult in good health.

The chain combines TRBV2 with TRBJ1-4; D call uncertain. V gave up 6 bases and J gave up 0 bases, with 8 bases separating them. The CDR3 length is 14 residues. Germline CDR1 and CDR2: SNHLY and FYNNEI. CDR3 region: CASSRFATNEKLFF. The DNA for the CDR3 is TGTGCCAGCAGCCGATTTGCAACTAATGAAAAACTGTTTTTT.

The DNA for the CDR3 is TGCGCCAGCAGCTTGCAGGTCGTGGGTTACACCGGGGAGCTGTTTTTT. Protein sequence: CASSLQVVGYTGELFF. The chain couples TRBV5-1 to TRBJ2-2, with D hard to call. Trimming cost V 1 base and J 3 bases, with 13 bases left between them. The CDR3 is made up of 16 amino acids. Germline loops: CDR1 SGHRS, CDR2 YFSETQ.

This chain joins TRBV5-4 and TRBJ1-5; tentative D call: TRBD1 (5 bases). The V and J ends lost 1 base and 1 base respectively, with 6 bases between them. In germline, CDR1 is SGHNT, CDR2 YYREEE (reference sequence). The CDR3 consists of 14 residues. CDR3 coding DNA: TGTGCCAGCAGCTTGCAGGGAAGCAATCAGCCCCAGCATTTT. The encoded protein is CASSLQGSNQPQHF.

In nucleotides, the CDR3 is TGTGCCTGGAGTAGAATGGCCCTTAATTCACCCCTCCACTTT. This sequence encodes CAWSRMALNSPLHF. V gene TRBV30 combines with J gene TRBJ1-6; no clear D. The CDR3 has 14 residues. Germline V gene data show CDR1 as GTSNPN and CDR2 as SVGIG (reference sequence). V was pared by 2 bases and J by 6 bases, with 11 bases between. The full variable domain, in which reference TRBV30 and TRBJ1-6 provide the parts outside the CDR3, is SQTIHQWPATLVQPVGSPLSLECTVEGTSNPNLYWYRQAAGRGLQLLFYSVGIGQISSEVPQNLSASRPQDRQFILSSKKLLLSDSGFYLCAWSRMALNSPLHFGNGTRLTVT.

This chain links TRBV12-3 or TRBV12-4 with TRBJ1-4; the D is unclear. Trimming removed 1 base at V and 8 bases at J, with 8 bases between. This CDR3 is built from 13 residues. CDR3 loop: CASSLGVWEKLFF. In DNA form, the CDR3 reads TGTGCCAGCAGTTTAGGGGTTTGGGAAAAACTGTTTTTT.

The chain has TRBV3-1 (or the pseudogene TRBV3-2) and TRBJ1-4; TRBD1 is a possible D gene (5 bases). The CDR3 sequence is 15 residues long. V was cut by 1 base and J by 7 bases, with 13 bases left in between. CDR1 and CDR2 (germline): LGHDT, YNNKEL (reference sequence). This CDR3 is CASSQGAGIVEKLFF. The DNA for the CDR3 is TGTGCCAGCAGCCAAGGGGCAGGGATAGTTGAAAAACTGTTTTTT.

The chain couples TRBV19 to TRBJ2-2; D is possibly TRBD2 (5 bases). The CDR3 is 15 residues long. Trimming took off 10 bases at V and 0 bases at J, with 15 bases between the two ends. Germline V CDR1 and CDR2: LNHDA, SQIVND (reference sequence). The CDR3 nucleotides are TGTGCCACCCGGGGTGCAGCAACGAACACCGGGGAGCTGTTTTTT. Translation gives CATRGAATNTGELFF.

This chain joins TRBV28 and TRBJ2-7; D might be TRBD1 or TRBD2, each matching 5 bases. Germline loops: CDR1 MDHEN, CDR2 SYDVKM. The V and J ends lost 6 bases and 0 bases respectively, with 12 bases between them. The CDR3 covers 14 residues. In nucleotides, the CDR3 is TGTGCCAGCAGCAGGGACCCTAGCTCCTACGAGCAGTACTTC. Translating gives CASSRDPSSYEQYF.

The V and J genes are TRBV7-8 and TRBJ2-5; D is undetermined. The germline CDR1 and CDR2 sequences are SGHVS and FQNEAQ. This CDR3 contains 13 residues. V lost 3 bases to trimming and J lost 5 bases, with 10 bases between them. The CDR3 loop is CASSLDSGETQYF. CDR3 nucleotides: TGTGCCAGCAGCTTGGATAGTGGGGAGACCCAGTACTTC.

The chain uses TRBV15 and TRBJ2-4, with unresolved D. Trimming cost V 5 bases and J 6 bases, with 17 bases left between them. CDR1 is LNHNV and CDR2 is YYDKDF in the germline V gene (reference sequence). The CDR3 is 15 residues long. The CDR3 reads CATSGHELGRNIQYF. CDR3 coding DNA: TGTGCCACCAGCGGCCATGAGTTAGGCAGAAACATTCAGTACTTC.

In its sample, this clone was seen once. The J gene is TRBJ1-1, the V gene TRBV7-7; D is unresolved. This CDR3 spans 13 amino acids. Germline CDR1 is SSHAT and CDR2 is FNYEAQ (reference sequence). V lost 2 bases and J 11 bases, leaving 15 bases between the germline ends. The CDR3 DNA follows: TGTGCCAGCAGCTTATTACCCTGGACCAGGGCTTTCTTT. It encodes CASSLLPWTRAFF.

The rearrangement uses TRBV24-1 and TRBJ1-2, with D maybe TRBD1 (6 bases). The CDR3 runs 18 residues. V dropped 1 base and J dropped 4 bases, with 21 bases sitting between them. From germline, CDR1 is KGHDR and CDR2 SFDVKD. The CDR3 DNA sequence: TGTGCCACCAGTGATTTACCACAGGGCGGTGGCCCGACCTATGGCTACACCTTC. As protein: CATSDLPQGGGPTYGYTF.

The chain carries TRBV6-4 and TRBJ2-1; 9 bases map to TRBD2. The junction had 5 bases not matched to a gene; V was cut back by 3 bases and J by 2 bases. CDR3 size: 16 residues. CDR1 is MRHNA and CDR2 is SNTAGT in the germline V gene. CDR3 amino acids: CASSERLAAPYNEQFF. For the CDR3, the DNA is TGTGCCAGCAGTGAGCGACTAGCGGCGCCCTACAATGAGCAGTTCTTC.

This clone has a single count. V is TRBV3-1 (or the pseudogene TRBV3-2) and J is TRBJ1-3, with D maybe TRBD1 (5 bases). V lost 1 base and J 0 bases, leaving 7 bases between the germline ends. Looked up from germline, CDR1 is LGHDT and CDR2 is YNNKEL (reference sequence). The CDR3 contains 15 residues. DNA of the CDR3: TGTGCCAGCAGCCAAGGGGGGGGCTCTGGAAACACCATATATTTT. Translated, it gives CASSQGGGSGNTIYF.

The chain links TRBV11-1 to TRBJ2-7; no firm D call. V shed 5 bases and J shed 1 base, with 12 bases lying between them. Germline CDR1 reads SGHAT; CDR2 reads FQDESV (reference sequence). This CDR3 comprises 14 residues. The CDR3 nucleotides are TGTGCCAGCAGCCCTAAGGACGGATCCTACGAGCAGTACTTC. It translates to CASSPKDGSYEQYF.

The rearrangement links TRBV11-2 to TRBJ1-6; 8 nucleotides align to TRBD1. The J segment lost 3 bases and the V segment lost 4 bases, leaving 11 bases of the junction unmatched. The CDR3 has 18 amino acids. Germline CDR1 reads SGHAT; CDR2 reads FQNNGV. The CDR3 region is CASSWTPGQDHYNSPLHF. The CDR3 region has the DNA TGTGCCAGCAGCTGGACCCCGGGACAGGACCACTATAATTCACCCCTCCACTTT.

The J gene is TRBJ1-5, the V gene TRBV7-8, with 7 nucleotides matching TRBD1. The ends lost 4 bases at V and 3 bases at J; junction bases unmatched: 3. Germline loops: CDR1 SGHVS, CDR2 FQNEAQ. This CDR3 spans 14 amino acids. This CDR3 is CASSWGQNNQPQHF. As DNA, the CDR3 is TGTGCCAGCAGCTGGGGACAGAACAATCAGCCCCAGCATTTT.

The CDR3 bases are TGTGCCAGCAGTTACGGGGGTAGACAGCCCCAGCATTTT. Translation: CASSYGGRQPQHF. The V call is TRBV6-2 or TRBV6-3, the J call TRBJ1-5; D perhaps matches TRBD1 (5 bases). The V end was cut by 2 bases, the J end by 7 bases, with 9 bases between. The CDR3 runs to 13 residues. Germline assignment: CDR1 MNHEY and CDR2 SVGEGT.

Here the CDR3 DNA reads TGTGCCAGCTCACCACTATCAAGGCCCCCGGGGGCTTTCTTT. Translation gives CASSPLSRPPGAFF. The chain employs TRBV18 and TRBJ1-1; no clear D. Trimming removed 1 base from V and 11 bases from J, with 17 bases in between. The CDR3 is made up of 14 amino acids. Germline CDR1 KGHSH, CDR2 LQKENI.

V gene TRBV4-1 combines with J gene TRBJ1-3; D gene uncertain. Germline CDR1 is MGHRA and CDR2 is YSYEKL. V dropped 2 bases and J dropped 2 bases, with 10 bases sitting between them. The CDR3 sequence is 15 residues long. The CDR3 loop is CASSQLGETGNTIYF. CDR3 nucleotides: TGCGCCAGCAGCCAACTGGGAGAGACTGGAAACACCATATATTTT.

The table lists this clone with a count of one. V is TRBV11-1 and J is TRBJ1-2; D is undetermined. Trimming left V 5 bases short and J 2 bases short, with 12 bases between. The length of the CDR3 is 14 residues. CDR1 SGHAT and CDR2 FQDESV come from the germline V gene (reference sequence). The CDR3 nucleotides are TGTGCCAGCAGCCAGCCCGGCAAGAACTATGGCTACACCTTC. Translation gives CASSQPGKNYGYTF.

The J gene is TRBJ2-7, the V gene TRBV5-1, with TRBD1 matching 8 bases. The CDR3 sequence is 16 residues long. Germline CDR1 reads SGHRS; CDR2 reads YFSETQ. V shed 5 bases and J 1 base; nucleotides not matched to a gene: 11. The DNA for the CDR3 is TGCGCCAGCAGGACGGGGCAGGGGGCGATTTCCTACGAGCAGTACTTC. This gives the protein CASRTGQGAISYEQYF.

V gene TRBV4-3 combines with J gene TRBJ2-3; 14 nucleotides line up with TRBD2. Germline CDR1 LGHNA, CDR2 YSLEER. J lost 2 bases, V lost 3 bases, and 16 bases had no gene match. The CDR3 spans 21 residues. This chain's CDR3 is CASSHEGTSGGPLRPTDTQYF. DNA of the CDR3: TGCGCCAGCAGCCATGAAGGGACTAGCGGGGGTCCCCTTCGACCCACAGATACGCAGTATTTT.